The 14 T cell receptor beta chains reported below all come from one sample, sequenced in a study of high-grade serous ovarian cancer treatment subgroups. Tumor tissue was taken before any definitive surgery or chemotherapy was given. Profiling relied on immunoSEQ multiplex PCR, and the TCRdb table lists in-frame clones only, not all of them. The sample holds 1,500 to 1,600 clones, roughly two thirds seen once. Sample: tumor tissue. The source of these receptors is a human donor with high-grade serous ovarian cancer.

The V call is TRBV5-1, the J call TRBJ2-7; no clear D. CDR3 length equals 14 residues. The germline V and J ends were trimmed by 0 bases and 2 bases, with 9 bases remaining between them. Germline V lookup: CDR1 SGHRS, CDR2 YFSETQ. This CDR3 reads CASSLAGDPYEQYF. The CDR3 nucleotides are TGCGCCAGCAGCTTGGCCGGAGACCCCTACGAGCAGTACTTC.

V gene TRBV30 combines with J gene TRBJ1-1; D is uncertain. Germline CDR1 is GTSNPN and CDR2 is SVGIG (reference sequence). Trimming cost V 2 bases and J 1 base, with 8 bases left between them. The CDR3 totals 13 residues. The CDR3 region has the DNA TGTGCCTGGAGTTGGGAACCGAACACTGAAGCTTTCTTT. This codes for CAWSWEPNTEAFF. The variable domain in full, completed from reference TRBV30 and TRBJ1-1, reads SQTIHQWPATLVQPVGSPLSLECTVEGTSNPNLYWYRQAAGRGLQLLFYSVGIGQISSEVPQNLSASRPQDRQFILSSKKLLLSDSGFYLCAWSWEPNTEAFFGQGTRLTVV.

The chain has TRBV30 and TRBJ2-3, with D uncertain. CDR3 length equals 14 residues. CDR1 is GTSNPN and CDR2 is SVGIG in the germline V gene (reference sequence). The V end lost 0 bases, the J end lost 5 bases, and 12 bases lay between the germline ends. CDR3 region: CAWSVNVARDTQYF. The DNA for the CDR3 is TGTGCCTGGAGTGTAAATGTCGCGAGAGATACGCAGTATTTT.

This clone has just a few counts. The chain combines TRBV9 with TRBJ2-1; 7 bases are shared with TRBD1. The trim removed 4 bases at V and 7 bases at J, leaving 17 bases unmatched. This CDR3 has 17 residues. Germline-derived CDR1 and CDR2 are SGDLS and YYNGEE. CDR3 region: CASSPHSRDRTGNEQFF. The CDR3 DNA reads TGTGCCAGCAGCCCGCACTCCCGGGACAGAACTGGGAATGAGCAGTTCTTC.

This clone was detected only a few times. The CDR3 region is CASSRDWGLGTDTQYF. The CDR3 nucleotides are TGTGCCAGCAGCAGGGACTGGGGGCTAGGTACAGATACGCAGTATTTT. The V gene is TRBV7-2, the J gene TRBJ2-3; D is perhaps TRBD1 or TRBD2 (6 bases each). The CDR3 has 16 residues. Trimming cost V 5 bases and J 3 bases, with 18 bases left between them. CDR1 and CDR2 from the germline V gene are SGHTA and FQGNSA. Variable domain in full (rest from reference TRBV7-2 and TRBJ2-3): GAGVSQSPSNKVTEKGKDVELRCDPISGHTALYWYRQSLGQGLEFLIYFQGNSAPDKSGLPSDRFSAERTGGSVSTLTIQRTQQEDSAVYLCASSRDWGLGTDTQYFGPGTRLTVL.

In this sample, this clone is large (0.1 to 1%). Within the sample, other DNA sequences also encode this same CDR3. The rearrangement uses TRBV4-1 and TRBJ1-1; unclear D gene. V was trimmed by 2 bases and J by 5 bases, leaving 12 bases between them. From germline, CDR1 is MGHRA and CDR2 YSYEKL. There are 14 residues in the CDR3. The CDR3 spells CASSQSPGETEAFF. The CDR3, as DNA: TGCGCCAGCAGCCAATCACCCGGGGAGACTGAAGCTTTCTTT.

The V call is TRBV9, the J call TRBJ2-2; 10 nucleotides align to TRBD1. This CDR3 comprises 12 residues. CDR1 SGDLS and CDR2 YYNGEE come from the germline V gene. J lost 12 bases, V lost 3 bases, and 2 bases had no gene match. As DNA, the CDR3 is TGTGCCAGCAGCGGACAGGGGGCAAAGCTGTTTTTT. The encoded protein is CASSGQGAKLFF.

This clone came up once. The chain combines TRBV7-2 with TRBJ1-1, with D uncertain. The CDR3 sequence is 12 residues long. Trimming left V 5 bases short and J 3 bases short, with 7 bases between. From germline, CDR1 is SGHTA and CDR2 FQGNSA. CDR3 nucleotides: TGTGCCAGCAGCGCAAAGTACACTGAAGCTTTCTTT. Its translation: CASSAKYTEAFF. Based on the CDR3 plus reference TRBV7-2 and TRBJ1-1, the full variable domain is GAGVSQSPSNKVTEKGKDVELRCDPISGHTALYWYRQSLGQGLEFLIYFQGNSAPDKSGLPSDRFSAERTGGSVSTLTIQRTQQEDSAVYLCASSAKYTEAFFGQGTRLTVV.

The genes are TRBV9 and TRBJ2-1, with D possibly matching TRBD1 (6 bases). Germline values: CDR1 SGDLS, CDR2 YYNGEE. The germline V and J ends were trimmed by 7 bases and 9 bases, with 20 bases remaining between them. This CDR3 has 14 amino acids. The CDR3 DNA sequence: TGTGCCAGCTCACCGGGACACCTAATCCCTGAGCAGTTCTTC. Amino acids: CASSPGHLIPEQFF.

The CDR3 reads CASSLAAVAGGYEQYF. DNA for the CDR3: TGTGCCAGCAGCTTAGCGGCGGTAGCGGGGGGATACGAGCAGTACTTC. The chain joins TRBV7-2 to TRBJ2-7; TRBD2 matches at 10 bases. This CDR3 contains 16 residues. Germline V gene data show CDR1 as SGHTA and CDR2 as FQGNSA. The V segment lost 0 bases and the J segment 4 bases; nucleotides outside the gene matches: 6. Complete variable domain (other parts from reference TRBV7-2 and TRBJ2-7): GAGVSQSPSNKVTEKGKDVELRCDPISGHTALYWYRQSLGQGLEFLIYFQGNSAPDKSGLPSDRFSAERTGGSVSTLTIQRTQQEDSAVYLCASSLAAVAGGYEQYFGPGTRLTVT.

The chain is built from TRBV7-2 and TRBJ2-3, with TRBD2 matching over 11 bases. This CDR3 is built from 18 residues. V shed 0 bases, J shed 6 bases, and the junction held 11 bases outside the gene matches. In germline, CDR1 is SGHTA, CDR2 FQGNSA. The CDR3 protein is CASSLAWGLAEPRDTQYF. Here the CDR3 DNA reads TGTGCCAGCAGCTTAGCCTGGGGACTAGCGGAGCCCCGGGATACGCAGTATTTT. The whole variable domain, remainder taken from reference TRBV7-2 and TRBJ2-3, is GAGVSQSPSNKVTEKGKDVELRCDPISGHTALYWYRQSLGQGLEFLIYFQGNSAPDKSGLPSDRFSAERTGGSVSTLTIQRTQQEDSAVYLCASSLAWGLAEPRDTQYFGPGTRLTVL.

By share of the sample, this clone is large. This chain links TRBV5-4 with TRBJ2-7, with D unclear. CDR3 length equals 15 residues. Trimming pared 4 bases from V and 0 bases from J, leaving 14 bases between. Germline loops: CDR1 SGHNT, CDR2 YYREEE (reference sequence). CDR3 DNA sequence: TGTGCCAGCAGCCCCCCGGGCGCCCACTCCTACGAGCAGTACTTC. This encodes CASSPPGAHSYEQYF.

This clone has only a few counts. The gene calls are TRBV7-3 and TRBJ2-3; D gene uncertain. The germline V gene has CDR1 SGHTA and CDR2 FQGTGA. V was trimmed by 0 bases and J by 1 base, leaving 2 bases between them. The CDR3 has 13 amino acids. The CDR3 loop is CASSLTGTDTQYF. DNA of the CDR3: TGTGCCAGCAGCTTAACTGGCACAGATACGCAGTATTTT.

This chain joins TRBV14 and TRBJ2-5; 8 bases fit TRBD2. The better agreement between TRBJ2-7 and the DNA end casts doubt on the J call. Germline V CDR1 and CDR2: SGHDN, FVKESK. This CDR3 is 13 amino acids long. CDR3 bases: TGTGCCAGCAGCCAATGGGCGGGGGGCGAGCAGTACTTC. Translation: CASSQWAGGEQYF.